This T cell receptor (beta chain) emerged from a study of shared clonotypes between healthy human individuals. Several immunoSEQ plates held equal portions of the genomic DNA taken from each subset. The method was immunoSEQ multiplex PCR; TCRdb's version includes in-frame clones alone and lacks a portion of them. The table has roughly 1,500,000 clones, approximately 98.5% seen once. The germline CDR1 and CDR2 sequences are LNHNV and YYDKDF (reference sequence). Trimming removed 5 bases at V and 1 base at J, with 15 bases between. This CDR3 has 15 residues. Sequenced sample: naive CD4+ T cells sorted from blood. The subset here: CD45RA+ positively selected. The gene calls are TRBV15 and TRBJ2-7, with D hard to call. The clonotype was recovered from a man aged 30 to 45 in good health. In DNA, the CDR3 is TGTGCCACCAGCGCTGACAAGGACGGATCCTACGAGCAGTACTTC. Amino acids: CATSADKDGSYEQYF. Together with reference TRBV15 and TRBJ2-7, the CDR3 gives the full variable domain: DAMVIQNPRYQVTQFGKPVTLSCSQTLNHNVMYWYQQKSSQAPKLLFHYYDKDFNNEADTPDNFQSRRPNTSFCFLDIRSPGLGDTAMYLCATSADKDGSYEQYFGPGTRLTVT.